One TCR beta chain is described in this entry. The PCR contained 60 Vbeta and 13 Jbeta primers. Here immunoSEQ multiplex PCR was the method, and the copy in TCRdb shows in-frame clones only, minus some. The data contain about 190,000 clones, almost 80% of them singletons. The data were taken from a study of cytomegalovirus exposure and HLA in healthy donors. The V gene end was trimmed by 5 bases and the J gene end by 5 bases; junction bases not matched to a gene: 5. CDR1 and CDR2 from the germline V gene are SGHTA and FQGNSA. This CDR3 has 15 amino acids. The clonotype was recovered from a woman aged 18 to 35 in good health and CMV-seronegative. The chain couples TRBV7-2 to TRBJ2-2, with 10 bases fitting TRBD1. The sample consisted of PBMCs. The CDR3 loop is CASSQTGGGTGELFF. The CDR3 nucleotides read TGTGCCAGCAGCCAGACAGGGGGCGGTACCGGGGAGCTGTTTTTT. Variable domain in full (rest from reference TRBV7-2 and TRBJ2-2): GAGVSQSPSNKVTEKGKDVELRCDPISGHTALYWYRQSLGQGLEFLIYFQGNSAPDKSGLPSDRFSAERTGGSVSTLTIQRTQQEDSAVYLCASSQTGGGTGELFFGEGSRLTVL.